Sequencing of this TCR beta chain was carried out in a study of shared clonotypes between healthy human individuals. V trimming: 4 bases; J trimming: 0 bases; junction bases outside the gene matches: 18. Germline V gives CDR1 LGHNA, CDR2 YNFKEQ. The CDR3 is made up of 21 amino acids. Profiling relied on immunoSEQ multiplex PCR, and the TCRdb table lists in-frame clones only, not all of them. This sample yields approximately 620,000 clones, of which approximately 97% are seen a single time; around 0.057% belongs to the top ten. The receptor's source is a woman under 40 in good health. The specimen was naive CD4+ T cells sorted from blood. Subset here: CD45RA+ positively selected. The V and J genes are TRBV4-2 and TRBJ1-4, with 9 nucleotides matching TRBD1. The CDR3 loop reads CASSPSVGQGLTAATNEKLFF. DNA for the CDR3: TGTGCCAGCAGCCCGAGTGTGGGACAGGGACTTACCGCCGCAACTAATGAAAAACTGTTTTTT.